This T cell receptor beta chain was identified in a study of cytomegalovirus exposure and HLA in healthy donors (TCRdb year 2017). Concerning the study at large: According to an earlier analysis of 450 to 650 of the donors, roughly 180 million T cells yielded 117 million unique TCR beta sequences and roughly 280 Gb of sequence data. Approximately 300 gigabases of sequencing data and tens of millions of unique TCR sequences were included in an early release covering several hundred HLA-typed donors. The genetic ancestry cluster associated with self-reported Caucasian donors included 70% to 85% of the approximately 430 genotyped donors. The study aimed to test whether cataloging public T cell receptors could reveal signatures of past pathogen exposure. The T cell repertoires of several hundred subjects were profiled by immunosequencing and related to cytomegalovirus serostatus. A separate validation cohort of 100 to 150 different subjects was used in addition to the approximately 640-subject first cohort. High-throughput TCR immunosequencing, statistical association of individual TCRs with disease status, and machine learning were combined to predict cytomegalovirus infection status. To study patterns of TCR occurrence, a later analysis re-analyzed previously published TCR beta repertoires from 500 to 850 donors and added high-resolution HLA genotyping. Rather than drawing on any new phenotypic data, the later analysis identified candidate immune exposures from TCR beta sequences and the way those sequences occurred across donors. To decide whether each TCR beta V gene segment behaved as functional or pseudogenic, an earlier analysis of nearly 600 of the donors relied on high-throughput TCR beta sequencing. Alongside the repertoire data, information on donor age, sex, ethnicity and CMV serostatus was compiled. Genome-wide SNP genotypes for about 55% of the 666 donors were used in a later genetic analysis, which treated that subset as a discovery cohort. Every repertoire in the discovery cohort had been generated on one and the same sequencing platform. HLA typing included class I and class II loci at four-digit resolution. The number of typed donors differed by locus: roughly 629-640 for A, B, C, DRB1 and DQB1; 522 for DQA1; 606 for DPA1; and roughly 450 for DPB1. Four or five DR-DQ haplotypes were handled as single units for association and clustering, since linkage in the cohort was strong. Among 398 genotyped donors of the cohort, an average of approximately 230,000 unique TCR beta nucleotide sequences were sequenced per donor, roughly a sixth of them non-productive. The research as a whole found: A further reported finding was that TCR beta sequences accurately predicted the HLA-A and HLA-B alleles for most subjects in the first cohort. While some public TCRs were present in many individuals, most TCR sequences turned up only very rarely across donors. The cohort was sequenced for TCR beta chains only, and without alpha or paired-chain data the features that could be detected were limited. Specific HLA alleles were associated with 15,000 to 20,000 TCR beta sequences at a false discovery rate of 0.05 in a later analysis. The study listed 150 to 200 TCR beta chains as associated with cytomegalovirus. Most CMV-associated TCR beta chains appeared to be HLA-restricted in a later analysis, and the HLA associations seemed to be driven largely by CMV exposure. Because some donors lacked HLA typing at each locus, the association tests relied only on the typed subset. An association between a missense DCLRE1C variant and V-gene and J-gene trimming of TCR beta chains was found in a later genetic analysis and replicated in an independent cohort. Assigning TCR associations to individual alleles was difficult when HLA alleles, especially DR and DQ, strongly co-occurred. The classifier was reported to diagnose cytomegalovirus status with high specificity and sensitivity in both the original cohort and the validation cohort. Because the 87-base-pair reads could not distinguish some IMGT-functional V segments, including TRBV6-2 and TRBV6-3, those segments were excluded. In a later genetic analysis, fewer N-insertions in productive TCRs were reported among donors in an Asian-associated ancestry cluster than the approximately 670-donor mean. In a later analysis, the rate of TCR association differed among HLA loci, with DRB1 alleles having the most associated TCRs and HLA-C alleles having the fewest. In a later analysis, several top co-occurrence clusters were reported to appear linked to parvovirus B19, influenza, CMV and Epstein-Barr virus. The authors suggested that the approach could potentially be extended to other disease states and immunological phenotypes. Roughly uniform sequencing depth across donors was assumed in presence/absence analyses, although this assumption may not hold. A cluster of highly shared sequence variants was judged likely to be a technical artifact of the sequencing pipeline. The only immune exposure information available for the cohort was CMV serostatus. In an earlier analysis of fewer than 750 of the donors, most TCR beta V segments were observed in productive rearrangements about 87% or about 30% of the time, broadly matching IMGT annotations. Because counts were too low, 15 to 20 rarely observed V segments, including chromosome 9 orphons, were excluded from the earlier analysis of roughly 580 of the donors. In vitro tests confirmed that a few of the cytomegalovirus-associated TCR beta chains recognize cytomegalovirus antigens. In a later analysis, HLA-associated TCR beta chains showed more clonal expansion and lower generation probabilities than non-associated chains that were equally common. Linkage disequilibrium might explain the correlated functional status among segregating V segments, but an unknown experimental factor could not be ruled out.

For this clone: The specificity of this receptor is unknown. No base-level quality is on record; no much larger clone is a single base apart.

Libraries were prepared through the immunoSEQ multiplex PCR assay. For the multiplex PCR, a mixture combining 60 forward primers for TCR Vbeta segments and 13 reverse primers for TCR Jbeta segments was used. Amplification of the CDR3 region of rearranged TCR beta genes was performed with a multiplex PCR assay on genomic DNA. On the Illumina HiSeq System, the amplified TCR beta libraries were sequenced as 87-base-pair reads. The paper's processing steps were these. Across the 500 to 700 repertoires, a later analysis counted tens of millions of unique TCR beta chains, roughly 11 million of which were shared by at least two donors. To remove PCR and sequencing errors, raw reads were error-corrected and collapsed into unique sequences using a nearest-neighbor algorithm that merged closely related sequences. V, D and J gene segments were assigned by aligning CDR3 sequences to IMGT reference sequences. For a sequence to be retained, a match of at least six nucleotides was required to both a V gene segment and a J gene segment. A rearrangement was called productive if the CDR3 had no stop codons and remained in frame with V and J, and every other rearrangement was called non-productive. Following IMGT convention, CDR3 was defined as the stretch from the second conserved V-encoded cysteine to the conserved J-encoded phenylalanine. In an earlier analysis of 550 to 650 of the donors, sequences lacking an unambiguous match to a single V gene segment were excluded. An earlier analysis of 587 of the donors classified V segments as functional when productive rearrangements were above 56.7% and as segregating when the standard deviation between donors was above 5%. A statistical classification framework was built to diagnose cytomegalovirus status from the catalog of TCR beta chain sequences. In a later analysis, V and J genes were assigned by comparing TCR nucleotide sequences against IMGT/GENE-DB human TR gene sequences. Using the TCRdist pipeline, a later analysis assigned CDR3 sequences along with most-parsimonious VDJ recombination scenarios. In a later analysis, every TCR beta chain was defined by the combination of its CDR3 amino acid sequence and its V-gene family, and reads without a unique V-gene family were dropped. As a way to deal with suspected cross-contamination and a sequencing artifact, a later analysis dropped more than 500 nucleotide sequences that were highly shared and had low generation probability. A later analysis calculated a clonal expansion index for each public chain from normalized within-repertoire ranks of inferred template counts. A later analysis computed generation probabilities with a VDJ recombination model fitted to out-of-frame rearrangements, and checked the results against IGoR. Hypergeometric tests were used in a later analysis to score TCR-TCR, TCR-HLA and TCR-CMV co-occurrence, with a repertoire-size bias correction applied to the TCR pairs. To estimate false discovery rates, a later analysis permuted the HLA or CMV assignments 20 times. In a later analysis, co-occurring TCRs were grouped using DBSCAN, and TCRdist sequence similarity was added for clustering within HLA-allele-positive subsets. For co-occurrence clustering, repertoires with fewer than 30,000 or more than 120,000 public chains were excluded, along with five or six repertoires with anomalous nucleotide sharing. TCRdb's version of the immuneACCESS table is confined to in-frame rearrangements and falls short of the full clone set. An unresolved V gene accounts for under half of the shortfall where checked; the remainder is of unknown origin. The V and J calls and the clone size are those of that table, but D and trimming were determined from the DNA. For this sample there are approximately 90,000 clones; 65% to 80% appear just once. Roughly 3% of the sample is taken by the ten largest.

The CDR3, from cysteine to phenylalanine, totals 15 residues. Only the CDR3 region is kept as DNA, spanning 45 bases read in frame from base 1. V and J are truncated by 4 bases and 4 bases respectively, leaving an intervening sequence of 15 bases. CDR1 and CDR2 are drawn from the germline V gene (reference sequence): SGHNT, YYREEE. The cohort comprised around 690 healthy bone marrow donors. All cohort members were sampled while nominally healthy, although unrecorded immune exposures were likely present. The donor tested CMV seronegative and was one of the 352 seronegative cohort members. Every donor gave a peripheral blood sample, and the peripheral blood mononuclear cells from that sample were used for TCR beta sequencing. The Qiagen DNeasy Blood Extraction Kit was used to extract genomic DNA from the blood cell samples.

The receptor comes from a man aged 40-55 years in good health and CMV-seronegative. The sequenced sample was PBMCs. Recombination joined TRBV5-4 with TRBJ1-3; a weak D assignment points to TRBD1 (5 bases agree). The CDR3 in this case is CASSLNGGNGNTIYF. The nucleotide sequence is given as TGTGCCAGCAGCCTTAACGGGGGGAACGGAAACACCATATATTTT.